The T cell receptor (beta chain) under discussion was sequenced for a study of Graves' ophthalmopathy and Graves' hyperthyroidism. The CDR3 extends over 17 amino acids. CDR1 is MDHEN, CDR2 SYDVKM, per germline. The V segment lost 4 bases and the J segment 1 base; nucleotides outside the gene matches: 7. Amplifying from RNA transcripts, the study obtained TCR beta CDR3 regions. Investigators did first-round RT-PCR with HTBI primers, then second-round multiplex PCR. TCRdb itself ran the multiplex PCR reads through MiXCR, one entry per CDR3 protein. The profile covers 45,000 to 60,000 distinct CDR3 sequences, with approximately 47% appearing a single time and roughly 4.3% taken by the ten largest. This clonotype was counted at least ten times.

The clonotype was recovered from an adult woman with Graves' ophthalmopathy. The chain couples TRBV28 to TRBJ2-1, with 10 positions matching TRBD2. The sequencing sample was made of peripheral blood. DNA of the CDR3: TGTGCCAGCAGTTCCTCCGGACTAGCGGCGTCCTACAATGAGCAGTTCTTC. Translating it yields CASSSSGLAASYNEQFF.